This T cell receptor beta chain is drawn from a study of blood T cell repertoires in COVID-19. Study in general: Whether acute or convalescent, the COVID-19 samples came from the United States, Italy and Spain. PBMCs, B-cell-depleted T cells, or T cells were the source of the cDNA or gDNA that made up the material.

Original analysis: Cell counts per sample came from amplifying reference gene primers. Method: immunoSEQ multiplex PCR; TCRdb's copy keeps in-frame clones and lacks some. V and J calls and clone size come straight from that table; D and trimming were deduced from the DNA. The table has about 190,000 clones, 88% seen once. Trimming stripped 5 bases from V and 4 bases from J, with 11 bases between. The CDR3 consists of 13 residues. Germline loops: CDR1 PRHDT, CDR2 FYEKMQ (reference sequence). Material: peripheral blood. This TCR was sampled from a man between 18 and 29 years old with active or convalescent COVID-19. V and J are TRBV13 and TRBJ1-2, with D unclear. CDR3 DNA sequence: TGTGCCAGCAGCCCGTCTCTAACCTATGGCTACACCTTC. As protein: CASSPSLTYGYTF.